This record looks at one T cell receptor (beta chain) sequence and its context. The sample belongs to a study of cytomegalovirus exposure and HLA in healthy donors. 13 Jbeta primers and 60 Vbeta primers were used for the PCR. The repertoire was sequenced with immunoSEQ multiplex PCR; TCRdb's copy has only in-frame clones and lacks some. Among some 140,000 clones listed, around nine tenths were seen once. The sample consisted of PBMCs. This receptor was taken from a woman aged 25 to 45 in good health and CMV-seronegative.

CDR3 sequence: CASSSRGYTF. The CDR3 DNA is TGTGCCAGCAGTTCGAGGGGCTACACCTTC. V usage is TRBV28 and J usage is TRBJ1-2; D is uncertain. V was shortened by 4 bases and J by 8 bases, with 5 bases between the two germline ends. Germline V CDR1 and CDR2: MDHEN, SYDVKM. CDR3 length: 10 residues.